This T cell receptor (beta chain) was obtained from a study of blood T cell repertoires in COVID-19. Germline V lookup: CDR1 SGHTA, CDR2 FQGNSA. With V trimmed by 3 bases and J by 0 bases, 5 bases remained unmatched. The CDR3 has 15 residues. Sequenced by immunoSEQ multiplex PCR; TCRdb stores in-frame clones only, minus some. The sample has fewer than 350,000 clones; roughly 89% are singletons. Sequencing was carried out using PBMCs or T cells enriched from blood (not recorded which). This TCR was recovered from a woman younger than 30 with acute COVID-19. The V call is TRBV7-2, the J call TRBJ2-7, with 7 positions matching TRBD1. The CDR3 loop reads CASSFHYRGSYEQYF. The CDR3 DNA follows: TGTGCCAGCAGCTTCCATTACAGGGGCTCCTACGAGCAGTACTTC.